One sample yielded the 8 T cell receptor beta chains listed below, sequenced in a study of precursors of human CD4 cytotoxic T cells. Bulk UMI-based sequencing covered sorted CD4+ central memory, effector memory, IL-7R-high and IL-7R-negative TEMRA subsets. TCRdb fed the reads into MiXCR, producing one record per CDR3 protein. The table has roughly 660 distinct CDR3 sequences, 18% seen once. Material for sequencing was memory CD4+ T cells from blood (PBMCs). Source of these receptors: a human donor in good health.

By sample fraction, this clonotype is large. The rearrangement uses TRBV19 and TRBJ2-5, with a tentative D call TRBD1 (5 bases). Germline V gives CDR1 LNHDA, CDR2 SQIVND (reference sequence). The CDR3 sequence is 13 residues long. V was trimmed by 8 bases and J by 2 bases, leaving 12 bases between them. The CDR3 is CASSRQNQETQYF. In DNA form, the CDR3 reads TGTGCCAGTTCGCGACAGAATCAAGAGACCCAGTACTTC.

This clonotype was counted between two and nine times. This rearrangement joins TRBV20-1 to TRBJ2-5; TRBD2 matches 10 bases. The V gene's germline CDR1 is DFQATT and CDR2 SNEGSKA (reference sequence). The CDR3 contains 14 residues. V was clipped by 6 bases and J by 4 bases; unmatched bases: 8. CDR3 in amino acids: CSAEAGGPGETQYF. Written as DNA, the CDR3 is TGCAGTGCAGAAGCGGGAGGGCCGGGAGAGACCCAGTACTTC.

This clonotype occurred a few times. The chain uses TRBV12-3 or TRBV12-4 and TRBJ2-7, with 8 bases aligning to TRBD2. Losses at the gene ends were 3 bases for V and 3 bases for J; bases not matched to a gene: 10. This CDR3 contains 16 residues. As DNA, the CDR3 is TGTGCCAGCAGTTTTCGATCGGGAGCGGGAGTCTACGAGCAGTACTTC. Translated, it gives CASSFRSGAGVYEQYF.

By share, this clonotype ranks as large. V is TRBV12-2 and J is TRBJ2-3; the table calls TRBD2, which could not be checked here. TRBV12-2 is termed a pseudogene. The CDR3 runs to 15 residues. CDR3 coding DNA: TGTGCAAGTCGCCCTGGACTAGCGGGAGCGGATACGCAGTATTTT. It encodes CASRPGLAGADTQYF.

This clonotype was recorded a few times. This chain uses TRBV7-9 with TRBJ1-1; D unresolved. Germline CDR1 SEHNR, CDR2 FQNEAQ (reference sequence). Trimming left V 5 bases short and J 1 base short, with 14 bases between. This CDR3 has 15 residues. This CDR3 reads CASSPKDGRNTEAFF. As DNA, the CDR3 is TGTGCCAGCAGCCCCAAGGATGGAAGGAACACTGAAGCTTTCTTT.

The sample holds a few counts of this clonotype. This chain connects TRBV5-4 to TRBJ1-2; TRBD1 matches at 7 bases. CDR3 length equals 15 residues. Germline values: CDR1 SGHNT, CDR2 YYREEE (reference sequence). Trimming removed 0 bases from V and 1 base from J; junction bases left unmatched: 3. CDR3 nucleotides: TGTGCCAGCAGCTTGGTACAGGGGTTTAACTATGGCTACACCTTC. This gives the protein CASSLVQGFNYGYTF.

This chain uses TRBV6-5 with TRBJ2-1, with 7 nucleotides matching TRBD2. V was pared by 6 bases and J by 8 bases, with 7 bases of the junction left unmatched. The germline gives CDR1 MNHEY, CDR2 SVGAGI. The CDR3 sequence is 13 residues long. The CDR3 DNA reads TGTGCCAGCAGGGCTAGCGGTAAGGATGAGCAGTTCTTC. Translated, it gives CASRASGKDEQFF.

This clonotype was seen a handful of times. V usage is TRBV7-3 and J usage is TRBJ2-3; 7 nucleotides line up with TRBD1. Per the germline V gene, CDR1 is SGHTA and CDR2 is FQGTGA. The CDR3 extends over 15 amino acids. With V trimmed by 4 bases and J by 1 base, 5 bases remained unmatched. CDR3 sequence reads: CASSSTGRGTDTQYF. The CDR3 bases are TGTGCCAGCAGCTCGACAGGGAGAGGCACAGATACGCAGTATTTT.